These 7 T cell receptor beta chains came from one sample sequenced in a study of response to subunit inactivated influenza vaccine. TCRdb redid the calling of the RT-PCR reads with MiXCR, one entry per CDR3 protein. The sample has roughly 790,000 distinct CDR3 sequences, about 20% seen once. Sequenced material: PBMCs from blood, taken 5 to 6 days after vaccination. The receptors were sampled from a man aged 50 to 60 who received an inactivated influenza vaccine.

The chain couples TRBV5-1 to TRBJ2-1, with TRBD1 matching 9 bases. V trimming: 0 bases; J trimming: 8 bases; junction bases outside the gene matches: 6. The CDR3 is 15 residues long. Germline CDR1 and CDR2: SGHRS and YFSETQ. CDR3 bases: TGCGCCAGCAGCTTGGCCGGGACAGGGTGGGATGAGCAGTTCTTC. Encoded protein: CASSLAGTGWDEQFF. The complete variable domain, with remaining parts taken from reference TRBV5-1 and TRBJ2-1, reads KAGVTQTPRYLIKTRGQQVTLSCSPISGHRSVSWYQQTPGQGLQFLFEYFSETQRNKGNFPGRFSGRQFSNSRSEMNVSTLELGDSALYLCASSLAGTGWDEQFFGPGTRLTVL.

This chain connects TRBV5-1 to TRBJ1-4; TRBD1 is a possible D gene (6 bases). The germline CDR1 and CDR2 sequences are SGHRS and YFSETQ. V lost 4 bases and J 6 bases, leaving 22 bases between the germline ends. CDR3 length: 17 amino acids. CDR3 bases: TGCGCCAGCAGCCGCTACCCTTCAGGGGAACTTCATGAAAAACTGTTTTTT. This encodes CASSRYPSGELHEKLFF.

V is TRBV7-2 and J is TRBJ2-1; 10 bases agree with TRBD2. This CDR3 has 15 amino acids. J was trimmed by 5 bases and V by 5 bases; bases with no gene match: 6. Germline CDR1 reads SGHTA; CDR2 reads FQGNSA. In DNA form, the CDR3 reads TGTGCCAGCAGCAAGTCTAGCGGGAGTGACAATGAGCAGTTCTTC. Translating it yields CASSKSSGSDNEQFF.

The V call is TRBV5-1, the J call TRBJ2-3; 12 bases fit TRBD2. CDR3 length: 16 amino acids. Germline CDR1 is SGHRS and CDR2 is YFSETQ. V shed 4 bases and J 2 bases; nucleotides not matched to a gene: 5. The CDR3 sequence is CASSQGLAGPTDTQYF. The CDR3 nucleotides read TGCGCCAGCAGCCAAGGACTAGCGGGACCCACAGATACGCAGTATTTT. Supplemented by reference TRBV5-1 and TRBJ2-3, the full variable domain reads KAGVTQTPRYLIKTRGQQVTLSCSPISGHRSVSWYQQTPGQGLQFLFEYFSETQRNKGNFPGRFSGRQFSNSRSEMNVSTLELGDSALYLCASSQGLAGPTDTQYFGPGTRLTVL.

Here the CDR3 reads CASSRTPEGYEQYF. CDR3 nucleotide sequence: TGTGCCTCCTCCCGGACCCCGGAAGGCTACGAGCAGTACTTC. V is TRBV10-3 and J is TRBJ2-7, with D unresolved. The germline CDR1 and CDR2 sequences are ENHRY and SYGVKD. This CDR3 has 14 residues. Deletions cut 11 bases from V and 3 bases from J, with 20 bases between.

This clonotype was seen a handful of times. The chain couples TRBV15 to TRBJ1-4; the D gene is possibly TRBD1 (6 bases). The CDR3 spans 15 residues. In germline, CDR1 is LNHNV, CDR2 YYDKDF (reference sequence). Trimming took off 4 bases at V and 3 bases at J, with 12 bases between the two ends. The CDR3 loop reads CATSTGGASNEKLFF. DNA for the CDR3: TGTGCCACCAGCACTGGGGGGGCCTCTAATGAAAAACTGTTTTTT.

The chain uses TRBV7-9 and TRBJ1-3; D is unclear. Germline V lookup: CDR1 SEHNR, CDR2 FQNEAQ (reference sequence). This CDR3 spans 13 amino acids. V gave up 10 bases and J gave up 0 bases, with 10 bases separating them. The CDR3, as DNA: TGTGCCATCGGCGGCGGCTCTGGAAACACCATATATTTT. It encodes CAIGGGSGNTIYF.